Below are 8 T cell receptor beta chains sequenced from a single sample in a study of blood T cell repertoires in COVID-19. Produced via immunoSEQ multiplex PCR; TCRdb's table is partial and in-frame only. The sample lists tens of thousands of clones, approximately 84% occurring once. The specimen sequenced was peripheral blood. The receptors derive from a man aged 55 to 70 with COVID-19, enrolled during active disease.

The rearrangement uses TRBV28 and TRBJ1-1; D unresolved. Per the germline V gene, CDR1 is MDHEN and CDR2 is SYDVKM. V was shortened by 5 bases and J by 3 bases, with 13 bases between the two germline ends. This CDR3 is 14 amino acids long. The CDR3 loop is CASSRTGSYTEAFF. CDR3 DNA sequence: TGTGCCAGCAGTCGTACGGGAAGCTACACTGAAGCTTTCTTT.

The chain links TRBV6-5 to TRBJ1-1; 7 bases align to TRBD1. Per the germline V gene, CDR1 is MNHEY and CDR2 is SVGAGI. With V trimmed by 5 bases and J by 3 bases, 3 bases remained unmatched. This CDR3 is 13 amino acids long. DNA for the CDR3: TGTGCCAGCAGTCGGGACAGCTACACTGAAGCTTTCTTT. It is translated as CASSRDSYTEAFF.

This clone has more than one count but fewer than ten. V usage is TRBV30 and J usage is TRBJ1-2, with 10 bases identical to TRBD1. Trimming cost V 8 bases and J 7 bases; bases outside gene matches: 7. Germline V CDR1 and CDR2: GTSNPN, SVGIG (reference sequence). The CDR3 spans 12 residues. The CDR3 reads CAKRQGAFGYTF. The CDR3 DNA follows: TGTGCCAAACGACAGGGGGCGTTTGGCTACACCTTC. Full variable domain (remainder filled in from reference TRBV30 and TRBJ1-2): SQTIHQWPATLVQPVGSPLSLECTVEGTSNPNLYWYRQAAGRGLQLLFYSVGIGQISSEVPQNLSASRPQDRQFILSSKKLLLSDSGFYLCAKRQGAFGYTFGSGTRLTVV.

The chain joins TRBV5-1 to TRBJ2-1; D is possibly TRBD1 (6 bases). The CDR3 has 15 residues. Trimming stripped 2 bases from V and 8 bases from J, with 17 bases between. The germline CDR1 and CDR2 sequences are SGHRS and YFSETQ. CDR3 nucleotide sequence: TGCGCCAGCAGCTTCCAGGGGCCCTATGTTGATGAGCAGTTCTTC. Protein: CASSFQGPYVDEQFF.

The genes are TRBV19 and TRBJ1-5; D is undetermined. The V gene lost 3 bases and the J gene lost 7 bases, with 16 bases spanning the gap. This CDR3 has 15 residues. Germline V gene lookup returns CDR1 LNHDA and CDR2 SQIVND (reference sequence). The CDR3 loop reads CASSMGSGGLQPQHF. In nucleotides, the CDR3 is TGTGCCAGTAGTATGGGTTCTGGAGGGTTGCAGCCCCAGCATTTT.

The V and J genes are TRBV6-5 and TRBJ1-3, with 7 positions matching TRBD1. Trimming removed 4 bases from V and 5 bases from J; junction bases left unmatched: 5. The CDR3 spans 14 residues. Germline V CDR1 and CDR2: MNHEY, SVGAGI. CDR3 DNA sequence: TGTGCCAGCAGTTCCGGGACAGAACGAAACACCATATATTTT. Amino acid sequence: CASSSGTERNTIYF.

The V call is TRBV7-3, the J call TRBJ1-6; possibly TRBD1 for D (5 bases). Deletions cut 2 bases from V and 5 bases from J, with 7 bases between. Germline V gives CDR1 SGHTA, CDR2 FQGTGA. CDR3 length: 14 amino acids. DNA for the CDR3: TGTGCCAGCAGCTTACAGGGCAATAATTCACCCCTCCACTTT. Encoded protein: CASSLQGNNSPLHF.

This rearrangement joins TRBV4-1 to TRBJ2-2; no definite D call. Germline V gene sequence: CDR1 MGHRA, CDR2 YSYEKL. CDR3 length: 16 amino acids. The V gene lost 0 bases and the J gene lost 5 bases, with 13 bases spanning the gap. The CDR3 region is CASSQEGGLITGELFF. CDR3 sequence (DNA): TGCGCCAGCAGCCAAGAAGGTGGGCTGATTACCGGGGAGCTGTTTTTT.